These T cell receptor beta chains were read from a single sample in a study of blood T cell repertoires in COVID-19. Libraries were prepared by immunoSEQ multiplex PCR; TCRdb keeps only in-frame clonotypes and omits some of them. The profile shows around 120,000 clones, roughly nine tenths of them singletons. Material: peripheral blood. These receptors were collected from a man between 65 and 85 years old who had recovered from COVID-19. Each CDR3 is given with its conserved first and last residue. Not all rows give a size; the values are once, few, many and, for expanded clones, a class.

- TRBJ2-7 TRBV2 CASSEATSNYEQYF
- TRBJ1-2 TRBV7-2 CASSFGGGRVEGGYTF
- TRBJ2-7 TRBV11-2 CASSFRGTGPGEQYF
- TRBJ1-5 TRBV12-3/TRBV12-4 CASRLQGEPQHF
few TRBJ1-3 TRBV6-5 CASSYYRGSGGNTIYF
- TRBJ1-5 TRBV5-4 CASSLDPTEGQPQHF
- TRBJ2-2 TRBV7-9 CASSLDTSSAGELFF
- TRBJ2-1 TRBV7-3 CASSPTERGGYNEQFF
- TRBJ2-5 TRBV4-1 CASSRSSGGAHSLGQETQYF
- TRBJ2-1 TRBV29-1 CSTTSGVEQFF
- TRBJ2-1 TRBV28 CASSPDFAGRLNHEQFF
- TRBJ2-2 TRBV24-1 CATSDPTGANTGELFF
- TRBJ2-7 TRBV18 CASSLPGQLSYEQYF
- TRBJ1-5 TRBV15 CATSSKTGRGNQPQHF
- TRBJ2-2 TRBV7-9 CASSFETSGGGGELFF
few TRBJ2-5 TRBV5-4 CASSQAETQYF
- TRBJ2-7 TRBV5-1 CASSPPRSGGDEQYF
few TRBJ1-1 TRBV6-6 CASSYGQGWTEAFF